The present T cell receptor (beta chain) was sequenced within a study of regulatory T cells in long-lasting Graves disease (dated by TCRdb to the early 2020s). Notes on the research overall: Antithyroid drugs had been taken for less than 3 months by newly diagnosed Graves' disease patients. A total of some 35 samples underwent TCR sequencing: approximately 13 from persistent and roughly 20 from newly diagnosed Graves' disease patients. Persistent Graves' disease patients were compared with newly diagnosed Graves' disease patients by peripheral blood TCR sequencing and RNA sequencing. The study took place in China and was registered as a clinical trial.

Results and caveats for the whole study, not just this receptor: Persistent patients shared more public clonotypes among themselves (2,741) than newly diagnosed patients did (about 970). Persistent disease showed preferential use of TRBV28, TRBJ1-2 and TRBJ2-5, whereas newly diagnosed disease favored TRBV20-1 and TRBJ2-1. The authors acknowledged the small sample size as a limitation that may reduce accuracy. Only peripheral blood was studied, because thyroid tissue, the primary lesion, was inaccessible. Compared with newly diagnosed patients, persistent Graves' disease patients had lower TCR Shannon entropy and fewer highly expanded clones, which suggests clonal expansion. Only the TCR beta chain was sequenced and analyzed.

Looking up the germline V gene (reference sequence) yields CDR1 LNHDA and CDR2 SQIVND. The CDR3, cysteine through phenylalanine, is 15 amino acids long. Only the CDR3 DNA stays, 45 bases, in frame from base 1. V ends up 6 bases short and J 5 bases short, with an unmatched junction base count of 7. Libraries came from multiplex PCR. Sequencing instrument: Illumina HiSeq 4000. CDR3 regions were amplified by Arm-PCR with iRepertoire HTBI primers to construct TCR beta libraries. Before sequencing, the PCR products underwent gel purification. Regarding the original processing steps: A total of roughly 65 TRBV and some 15 TRBJ segments were identified across samples and were used for gene usage analysis of CDR3 amino acid clonotypes. COPE and FqMerger were used to merge filtered high-quality paired reads into contigs. Contigs were aligned with BLAST to IMGT TRBV, TRBD and TRBJ reference genes, and CDR3 was defined per IMGT. Clonotypes above 0.1% frequency were classified as highly expanded clones. Repertoire diversity was measured by Shannon entropy, and V-J evenness by the Gini coefficient. A clonotype was considered public if more than one individual shared it. TCRdb handled the public reads itself, with Q25 trimming in fastp and clone calling in MiXCR, and kept productive beta chains. Rows are unified per CDR3 protein, each entry keeping the most common DNA and genes. TCRdb, rather than the study authors, made the V and J calls. The sample table records about 430,000 distinct CDR3 sequences; approximately 16% of these occur just once. The ten most abundant clones make up over 7.5% of the sample.

Explained via the paper, the time point label denotes: newly diagnosed GD, antithyroid drugs for less than 3 months. For both TCR sequencing and RNA sequencing, RNA was extracted from PBMCs in TRIzol. The diagnosis of Graves' disease followed American Thyroid Association guidelines. Patients were recruited from an endocrinology department in Xi'an, China. From each patient, approximately 9.9 milliliters of peripheral blood was collected into an EDTA anticoagulant tube. Ficoll Paque Plus density gradient separation was used to isolate PBMCs, and no further T cell sorting was done. An Agilent 2100 Bioanalyzer and agarose gel were used to check RNA quality, while a NanoDrop 2000 measured RNA concentration. This clonotype was seen repeatedly, ten times or more. Its antigen is still unknown. Base qualities are not provided; no much larger clone lies one nucleotide away. The sample was also reused in another study, on T cells in Graves' hyperthyroidism and ophthalmopathy. As that second study puts it: A patient counted as having stable Graves' hyperthyroidism if no progression to ophthalmopathy occurred over 18 months of follow-up. Hyperthyroidism patients were newly diagnosed, with disease duration under 2 months, and aged 18 to 65 years. The study excluded patients with uncontrolled infections, other autoimmune diseases, pregnancy or lactation. Clinical symptoms, serum thyroxine and TRAb, thyroid ultrasound, and orbital computed tomography formed the basis for the diagnoses. The first round of RT-PCR for the TCR CDR3 was performed with the HTBI primer set and the Qiagen OneStep RT-PCR kit. Most expanded thyroid clonotypes (frequency above 0.001) were also detected in blood, suggesting blood repertoires may reflect thyroid immune responses. A model built on a 13 V-J signature distinguished ophthalmopathy from stable hyperthyroidism, reaching roughly 88% sensitivity and around 81% specificity in cross-validation and 80%/75% in testing. In validation, the model predicted progression to ophthalmopathy a median of approximately 6.6 months before onset, with approximately 68% sensitivity and almost 75% specificity. To identify distinguishing TCR V-J signatures, a discovery cohort of about 100 patients was used, comprising roughly 45 with Graves' ophthalmopathy and 57 with stable Graves' hyperthyroidism. An independent validation cohort of fewer than 20 hyperthyroidism patients and about 15 patients who later progressed to ophthalmopathy tested prospective prediction of ophthalmopathy. The 85 to 100 discovery patients were divided at random into training and test sets in a 7:3 ratio. The study also compared thyroid tissue and blood T-cell repertoires from 6 or 7 Graves' hyperthyroidism patients. After sampling, hyperthyroidism patients received methimazole starting at 30 mg daily, and ophthalmopathy patients received high-dose intravenous methylprednisolone. Libraries were constructed in a second round of multiplex PCR, after which size selection and purification were carried out. Paired-end sequencing of the libraries was performed with 100 bp reads on an Illumina HiSeq2000. Raw data were processed with SOAPnuke, discarding reads with adapters, uncalled bases, mean Phred below 15, or no exact constant-primer or identifier match. High-quality paired reads were merged using COPE v1.2.5, and each unique nucleotide sequence was defined as a clonotype. MiTCR v1.1 was used to align the clonotypes against IMGT TRBV, TRBD and TRBJ reference segments. The analysis was restricted to V-J combinations with a frequency above 0.0001, which together covered 99.2% of the repertoires. The TCS score was defined as the ratio of F50 (clonal expansion) to E x V (chaos), calculated using BLOSUM62-based TCRdist between CDR3 peptides within each V-J. Welch's t-statistics and random forest reduced roughly 540 V-J features to roughly 13, which were used in a naive Bayes classifier (R e1071). Sample size was not statistically predetermined, and investigators were not blinded to group allocation. TCR Vbeta CDR3 sequencing of 140 or so peripheral blood samples (over 40 ophthalmopathy, about 80 hyperthyroidism and around 17 progressor patients) is reported in the paper.

The input for sequencing was peripheral blood mononuclear cells (PBMCs), taken at new diagnosis, from a patient treated with antithyroid drugs. The chain was built from TRBV19 and TRBJ1-4; TRBD1 aligns with 9 central bases. The sequence was obtained from a woman in her thirties or forties with Graves disease. Donor details come from another sample of the same person, matched by shared clones. The bases read TGTGCCAGTAGCGGTTGGACAGGGGCAAATGAAAAACTGTTTTTT. It codes for CASSGWTGANEKLFF.